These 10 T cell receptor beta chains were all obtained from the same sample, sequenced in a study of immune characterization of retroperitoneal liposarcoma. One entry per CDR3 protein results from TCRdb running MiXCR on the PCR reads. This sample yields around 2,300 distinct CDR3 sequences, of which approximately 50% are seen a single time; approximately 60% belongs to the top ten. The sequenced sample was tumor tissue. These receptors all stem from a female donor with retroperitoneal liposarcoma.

The CDR3 here is CASSSRLERETQYF. CDR3 DNA sequence: TGTGCCAGCAGCTCGAGACTAGAGCGAGAGACCCAGTACTTC. V and J are TRBV11-2 and TRBJ2-5; the D gene is possibly TRBD2 (6 bases). CDR1 and CDR2 (germline): SGHAT, FQNNGV. Deletions cut 4 bases from V and 4 bases from J, with 13 bases between. The CDR3 totals 14 residues.

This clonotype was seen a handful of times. CDR3 protein: CASSDGGRAYEQFF. The CDR3 coding sequence is TGTGCCAGCAGTGACGGCGGGAGGGCTTACGAGCAGTTCTTC. The chain joins TRBV6-1 to TRBJ2-1, with 9 bases that match TRBD2. V lost 3 bases to trimming and J lost 10 bases; unmatched junction nucleotides: 7. The germline V gene has CDR1 MNHNS and CDR2 SASEGT. The CDR3 sequence is 14 residues long.

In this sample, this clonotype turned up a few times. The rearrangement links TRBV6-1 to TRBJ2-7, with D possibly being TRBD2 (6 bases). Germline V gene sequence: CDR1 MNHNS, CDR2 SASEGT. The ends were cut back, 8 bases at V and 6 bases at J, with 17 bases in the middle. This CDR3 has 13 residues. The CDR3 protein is CASRRWDGGEQYF. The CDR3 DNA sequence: TGTGCCAGCCGCCGTTGGGACGGGGGCGAGCAGTACTTC.

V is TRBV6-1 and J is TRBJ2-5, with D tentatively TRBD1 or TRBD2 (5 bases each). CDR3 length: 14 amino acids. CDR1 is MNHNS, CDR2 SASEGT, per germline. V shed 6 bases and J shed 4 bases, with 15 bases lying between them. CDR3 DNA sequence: TGTGCCAGCAGCCCTCGGGACCCCTTAGAGACCCAGTACTTC. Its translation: CASSPRDPLETQYF.

CDR3 loop: CASSSHATSGGYNEQFF. The CDR3, as DNA: TGTGCCAGCAGCTCACACGCGACTAGCGGGGGATACAATGAGCAGTTCTTC. This rearrangement joins TRBV7-3 to TRBJ2-1; 12 bases map to TRBD2. The CDR3 consists of 17 residues. Per the germline V gene, CDR1 is SGHTA and CDR2 is FQGTGA. V lost 4 bases, J lost 4 bases, and 8 bases stayed unmatched. The complete variable domain, with remaining parts taken from reference TRBV7-3 and TRBJ2-1, reads GAGVSQTPSNKVTEKGKYVELRCDPISGHTALYWYRQSLGQGPEFLIYFQGTGAADDSGLPNDRFFAVRPEGSVSTLKIQRTERGDSAVYLCASSSHATSGGYNEQFFGPGTRLTVL.

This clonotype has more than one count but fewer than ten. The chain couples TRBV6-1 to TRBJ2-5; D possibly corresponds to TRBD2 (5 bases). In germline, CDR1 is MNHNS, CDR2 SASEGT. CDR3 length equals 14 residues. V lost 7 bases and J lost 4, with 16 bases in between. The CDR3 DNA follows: TGTGCCAGCACTCCGGCGGCGGGTGGAGAGACCCAGTACTTC. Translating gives CASTPAAGGETQYF.

CDR3 nucleotide sequence: TGTGCCAGTAACGCCCCGGGACTAGCCGGCAATGAGCAGTTCTTC. Translated: CASNAPGLAGNEQFF. The genes are TRBV12-3 or TRBV12-4 and TRBJ2-1; 9 bases agree with TRBD2. The junction had 12 bases not matched to a gene; V was cut back by 9 bases and J by 6 bases. The CDR3 is made up of 15 amino acids.

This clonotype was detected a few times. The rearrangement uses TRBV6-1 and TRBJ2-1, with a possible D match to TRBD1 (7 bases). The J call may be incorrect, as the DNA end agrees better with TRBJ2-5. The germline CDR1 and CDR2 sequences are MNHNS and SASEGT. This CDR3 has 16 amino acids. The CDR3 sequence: CASSEGGTVRQETQYF. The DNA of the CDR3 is TGTGCCAGCAGTGAAGGCGGGACAGTTAGACAAGAGACCCAGTACTTC.

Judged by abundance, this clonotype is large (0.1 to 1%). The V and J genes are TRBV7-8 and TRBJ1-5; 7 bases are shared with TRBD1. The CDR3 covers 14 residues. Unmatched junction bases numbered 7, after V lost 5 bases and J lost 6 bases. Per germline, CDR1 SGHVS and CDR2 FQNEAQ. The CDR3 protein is CASSPTGFSQPQHF. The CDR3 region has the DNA TGTGCCAGCAGCCCGACAGGGTTCAGTCAGCCCCAGCATTTT.

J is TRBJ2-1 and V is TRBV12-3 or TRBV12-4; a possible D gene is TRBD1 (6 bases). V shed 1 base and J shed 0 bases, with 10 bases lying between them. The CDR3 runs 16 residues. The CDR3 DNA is TGTGCCAGCAGTTTAGGGGGGCGGAGCTCCTACAATGAGCAGTTCTTC. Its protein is CASSLGGRSSYNEQFF.